This entry lists 17 T cell receptor beta chains sequenced from one sample in a study of cytomegalovirus exposure and HLA in healthy donors. PCR amplification relied on 60 Vbeta primers (plus 13 Jbeta primers). The assay was immunoSEQ multiplex PCR, and TCRdb's table has in-frame clones only and misses some. The data show 180,000 or so clones, just over 75% seen once. The material sequenced was PBMCs. The source is a man in his late teens or twenties in good health and CMV-seronegative.

V is TRBV4-3 and J is TRBJ2-5; D perhaps matches TRBD1 (7 bases). The J call may be incorrect, as the DNA end agrees better with TRBJ2-7. The CDR3 has 13 amino acids. Germline CDR1 reads LGHNA; CDR2 reads YSLEER. CDR3 nucleotide sequence: TGCGCCAGCAGCCACTCGCAGGGGGGCGAGCAGTACTTC. This codes for CASSHSQGGEQYF.

With respect to this clone: Relative to the germline gene, one junction end is altered; a read error may explain this. This rearrangement joins TRBV7-9 to TRBJ2-7; 11 positions match TRBD2. Per the germline V gene, CDR1 is SEHNR and CDR2 is FQNEAQ (reference sequence). The CDR3 totals 13 residues. The CDR3, as DNA: TGTTCCAGCAGCCCCGGGACTAGCGGCGAGCAGTACTTC. It translates to CSSSPGTSGEQYF.

This rearrangement joins TRBV5-1 to TRBJ1-1; D may be TRBD1 (5 bases). The CDR3 length is 13 residues. V lost 4 bases and J lost 1, with 8 bases in between. CDR1 is SGHRS and CDR2 is YFSETQ in the germline V gene. In DNA, the CDR3 is TGCGCCAGCAGCCCGACAGAGAACACTGAAGCTTTCTTT. It translates to CASSPTENTEAFF.

The rearrangement joins TRBV7-2 to TRBJ1-2; TRBD1 agrees at 12 bases. The CDR3 is made up of 16 amino acids. Germline assignment: CDR1 SGHTA and CDR2 FQGNSA. Trimming removed 4 bases from V and 8 bases from J; junction bases left unmatched: 11. Written as DNA, the CDR3 is TGTGCCAGCAGCTCAGCCCCGGGACAGGGGGCGCGAGGCTACACCTTC. Translation gives CASSSAPGQGARGYTF.

The CDR3 reads CASSQRTGQGTYEQYF. For the CDR3, the DNA is TGCGCCAGCAGCCAACGGACGGGACAGGGTACCTACGAGCAGTACTTC. The chain employs TRBV4-3 and TRBJ2-7; 9 bases are a match to TRBD1. The CDR3 runs to 16 residues. The germline gives CDR1 LGHNA, CDR2 YSLEER. The V gene end was trimmed by 2 bases and the J gene end by 2 bases; junction bases not matched to a gene: 7.

The gene calls are TRBV5-8 and TRBJ1-5, with 9 bases aligning to TRBD1. The CDR3 runs 17 residues. Germline lookup yields CDR1 SGHTS and CDR2 YDEGEE. The junction had 9 bases not matched to a gene; V was cut back by 4 bases and J by 1 base. DNA of the CDR3: TGTGCCAGCAGCACCGGGACAGGGTATTGGAGCAATCAGCCCCAGCATTTT. It yields the protein CASSTGTGYWSNQPQHF.

The chain recombines TRBV6-1 with TRBJ2-2; 12 positions agree with TRBD1. After removal of 10 bases from V and 5 bases from J, the junction contained 8 bases not matched to a gene. The CDR3 is 15 residues long. Germline assignment: CDR1 MNHNS and CDR2 SASEGT. CDR3 DNA sequence: TGTGCCATTCGGGACAGGGGGCGTCGGACCGGGGAGCTGTTTTTT. Protein product: CAIRDRGRRTGELFF.

The chain combines TRBV5-1 with TRBJ2-1; possibly TRBD1 for D (5 bases). CDR3 length: 14 amino acids. Germline V gene data show CDR1 as SGHRS and CDR2 as YFSETQ. Trimming removed 0 bases at V and 7 bases at J, with 11 bases between. Here the CDR3 DNA reads TGCGCCAGCAGCTTGGTCGCAGGGCGAAATGAGCAGTTCTTC. This translates into CASSLVAGRNEQFF.

V usage is TRBV10-3 and J usage is TRBJ2-2; tentatively, D is TRBD1 (6 bases). Trimming removed 7 bases at V and 5 bases at J, with 11 bases between. The CDR3 consists of 13 residues. Germline lookup yields CDR1 ENHRY and CDR2 SYGVKD. This chain's CDR3 is CAITGAVTGELFF. The CDR3 DNA sequence: TGTGCCATCACAGGGGCGGTTACCGGGGAGCTGTTTTTT.

The J gene is TRBJ2-1, the V gene TRBV7-2, with 14 bases aligning to TRBD2. Germline V gene sequence: CDR1 SGHTA, CDR2 FQGNSA. The junction had 6 bases not matched to a gene; V was cut back by 4 bases and J by 7 bases. The CDR3 runs to 16 residues. This chain's CDR3 is CASSSRLAGGRNEQFF. CDR3 sequence (DNA): TGTGCCAGCAGCTCCCGACTAGCGGGGGGGAGGAATGAGCAGTTCTTC.

This clone was picked up a small number of times. The genes are TRBV5-1 and TRBJ1-1; maybe TRBD1 (5 bases). This CDR3 contains 15 residues. Looked up from germline, CDR1 is SGHRS and CDR2 is YFSETQ. Trimming left V 3 bases short and J 5 bases short, with 17 bases between. DNA of the CDR3: TGCGCCAGCAGCTCCTCAGGGTTTGGACGTACTGAAGCTTTCTTT. Protein sequence: CASSSSGFGRTEAFF.

V is TRBV13 and J is TRBJ2-7; D may be TRBD1 (6 bases). This CDR3 is built from 14 residues. Germline V gene sequence: CDR1 PRHDT, CDR2 FYEKMQ (reference sequence). Trimming cost V 8 bases and J 4 bases, with 18 bases left between them. In nucleotides, the CDR3 is TGTGCCAGCTCGGAAATCGGACAGCCTTACGAGCAGTACTTC. This translates into CASSEIGQPYEQYF.

This clone has only one observation. CDR3 sequence (DNA): TGCGCCAGCAGCGCGACTAGCGGTCCCAGCTCCTACGAGCAGTACTTC. The encoded protein is CASSATSGPSSYEQYF. The chain employs TRBV5-1 and TRBJ2-7, with TRBD2 matching 9 bases. The CDR3 contains 16 residues. Germline assignment: CDR1 SGHRS and CDR2 YFSETQ. Trimming cost V 4 bases and J 0 bases; bases outside gene matches: 8.

The chain has TRBV30 and TRBJ1-1; no firm D call. V gave up 0 bases and J gave up 0 bases, with 8 bases separating them. The CDR3 is 14 amino acids. Germline CDR1 GTSNPN, CDR2 SVGIG (reference sequence). CDR3 sequence (DNA): TGTGCCTGGAGTGTGCCCGGTCTGAACACTGAAGCTTTCTTT. Translating gives CAWSVPGLNTEAFF.

This chain connects TRBV5-1 to TRBJ2-3; TRBD1 might be the D (6 bases). With 0 bases removed from V and 2 bases from J, the gap between germline ends came to 13 bases. The CDR3 is 16 residues long. Germline CDR1 reads SGHRS; CDR2 reads YFSETQ. The DNA for the CDR3 is TGCGCCAGCAGCTTGGTACTGGACAGCTCCACAGATACGCAGTATTTT. This translates into CASSLVLDSSTDTQYF. Full variable domain (rest looked up from reference TRBV5-1 and TRBJ2-3): KAGVTQTPRYLIKTRGQQVTLSCSPISGHRSVSWYQQTPGQGLQFLFEYFSETQRNKGNFPGRFSGRQFSNSRSEMNVSTLELGDSALYLCASSLVLDSSTDTQYFGPGTRLTVL.

The chain is built from TRBV4-2 and TRBJ1-2; no definite D call. Trimming removed 1 base at V and 4 bases at J, with 13 bases between. CDR1 and CDR2 from the germline V gene are LGHNA and YNFKEQ. The CDR3 extends over 15 amino acids. CDR3: CASSQALRVFYGYTF. CDR3 DNA: TGTGCCAGCAGCCAAGCCCTTCGGGTCTTCTATGGCTACACCTTC.

The chain links TRBV6-5 to TRBJ1-2; perhaps TRBD1 as D (5 bases). V lost 0 bases and J 6 bases, leaving 17 bases between the germline ends. The CDR3 sequence is 16 residues long. Germline CDR1 and CDR2: MNHEY and SVGAGI. The CDR3: CASSYSIYGGSNGYTF. The CDR3 DNA reads as TGTGCCAGCAGTTACTCGATCTACGGGGGTTCGAATGGCTACACCTTC.